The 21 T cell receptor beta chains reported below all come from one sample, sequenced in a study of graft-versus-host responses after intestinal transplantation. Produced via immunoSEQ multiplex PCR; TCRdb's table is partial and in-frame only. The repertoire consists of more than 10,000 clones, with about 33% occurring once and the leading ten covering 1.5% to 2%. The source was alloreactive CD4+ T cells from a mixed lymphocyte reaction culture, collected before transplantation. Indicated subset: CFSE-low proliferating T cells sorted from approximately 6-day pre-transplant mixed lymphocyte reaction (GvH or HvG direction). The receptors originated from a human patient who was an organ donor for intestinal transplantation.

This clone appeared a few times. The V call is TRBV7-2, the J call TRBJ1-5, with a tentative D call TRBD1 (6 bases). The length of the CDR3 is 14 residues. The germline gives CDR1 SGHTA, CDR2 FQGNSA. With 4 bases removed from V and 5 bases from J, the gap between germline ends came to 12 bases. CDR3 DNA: TGTGCCAGCAGCTGGGGGACACGGTATCAGCCCCAGCATTTT. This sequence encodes CASSWGTRYQPQHF.

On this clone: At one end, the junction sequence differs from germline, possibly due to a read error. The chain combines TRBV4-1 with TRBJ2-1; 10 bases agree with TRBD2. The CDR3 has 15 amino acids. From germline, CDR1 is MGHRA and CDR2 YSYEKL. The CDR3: CASSQEGRLAGDRVF. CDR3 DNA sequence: TGCGCCAGCAGCCAAGAAGGTCGGCTAGCGGGGGATCGGGTCTTC.

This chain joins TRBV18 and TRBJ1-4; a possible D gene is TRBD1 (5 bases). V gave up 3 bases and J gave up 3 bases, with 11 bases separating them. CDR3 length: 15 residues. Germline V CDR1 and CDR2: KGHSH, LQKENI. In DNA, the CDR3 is TGTGCCAGCTCACCCCAGGGCAACCCTAATGAAAAACTGTTTTTT. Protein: CASSPQGNPNEKLFF.

CDR3 sequence: CASSSTGGSQETQYF. As DNA, the CDR3 is TGTGCCAGCAGCTCGACAGGGGGTTCGCAAGAGACCCAGTACTTC. The genes are TRBV7-3 and TRBJ2-5; 9 bases agree with TRBD1. Trimming removed 4 bases from V and 2 bases from J; junction bases left unmatched: 5. This CDR3 comprises 15 residues. Germline lookup yields CDR1 SGHTA and CDR2 FQGTGA.

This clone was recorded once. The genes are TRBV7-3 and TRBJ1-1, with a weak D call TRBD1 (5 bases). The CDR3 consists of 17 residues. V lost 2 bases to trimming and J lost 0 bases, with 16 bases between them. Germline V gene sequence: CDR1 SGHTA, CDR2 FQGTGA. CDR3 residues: CASSLGSGRIMNTEAFF. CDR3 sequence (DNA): TGTGCCAGCAGCTTAGGATCAGGGCGAATAATGAACACTGAAGCTTTCTTT.

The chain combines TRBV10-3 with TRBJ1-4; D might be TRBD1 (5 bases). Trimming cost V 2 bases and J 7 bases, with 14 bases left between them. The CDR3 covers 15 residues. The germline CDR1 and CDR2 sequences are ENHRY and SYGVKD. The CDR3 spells CAISEPRQGSEKLFF. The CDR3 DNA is TGTGCCATCAGTGAGCCCCGGCAGGGAAGTGAAAAACTGTTTTTT.

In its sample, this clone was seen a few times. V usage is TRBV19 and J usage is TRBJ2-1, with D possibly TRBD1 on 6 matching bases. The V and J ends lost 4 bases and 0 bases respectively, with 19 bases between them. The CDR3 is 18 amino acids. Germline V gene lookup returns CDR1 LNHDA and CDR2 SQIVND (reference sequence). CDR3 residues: CASSTIRGKESSYNEQFF. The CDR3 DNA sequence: TGTGCCAGTAGTACCATTAGGGGGAAAGAGAGCTCCTACAATGAGCAGTTCTTC.

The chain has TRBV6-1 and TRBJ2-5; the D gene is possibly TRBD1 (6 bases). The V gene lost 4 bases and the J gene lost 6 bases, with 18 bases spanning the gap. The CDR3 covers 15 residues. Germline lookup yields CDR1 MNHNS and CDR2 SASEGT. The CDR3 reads CASSGHRVRRKTQYF. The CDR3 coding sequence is TGTGCCAGCAGTGGGCACAGGGTAAGGCGAAAGACCCAGTACTTC.

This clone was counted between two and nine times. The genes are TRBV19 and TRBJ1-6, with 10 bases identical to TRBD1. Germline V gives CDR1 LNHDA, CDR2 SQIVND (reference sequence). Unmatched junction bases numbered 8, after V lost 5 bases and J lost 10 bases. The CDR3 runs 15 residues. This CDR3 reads CASSGPGTGESPLHF. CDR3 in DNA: TGTGCCAGTAGTGGTCCGGGGACAGGGGAGTCACCCCTCCACTTT.

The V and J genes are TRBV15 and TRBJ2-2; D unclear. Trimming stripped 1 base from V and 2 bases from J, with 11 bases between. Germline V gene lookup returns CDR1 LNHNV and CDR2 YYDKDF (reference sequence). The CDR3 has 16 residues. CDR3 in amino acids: CATSRASRFNTGELFF. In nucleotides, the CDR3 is TGTGCCACCAGCAGAGCCTCCAGGTTCAACACCGGGGAGCTGTTTTTT.

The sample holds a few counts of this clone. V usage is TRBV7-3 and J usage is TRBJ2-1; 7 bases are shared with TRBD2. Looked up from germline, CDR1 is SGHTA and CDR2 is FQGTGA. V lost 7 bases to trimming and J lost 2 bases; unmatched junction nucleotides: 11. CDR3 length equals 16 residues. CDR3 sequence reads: CASIHQEAGTYNEQFF. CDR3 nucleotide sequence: TGTGCCAGCATCCACCAAGAAGCGGGGACCTACAATGAGCAGTTCTTC.

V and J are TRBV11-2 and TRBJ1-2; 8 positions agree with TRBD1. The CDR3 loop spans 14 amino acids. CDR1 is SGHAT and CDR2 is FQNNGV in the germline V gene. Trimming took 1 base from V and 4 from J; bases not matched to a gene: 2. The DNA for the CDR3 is TGTGCCAGCAGCTTAGTCACAGGGGGCTATGGCTACACCTTC. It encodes CASSLVTGGYGYTF.

The CDR3 bases are TGTGCCAGCAGTGAATGGAGGGAGGGCTACACCTTC. Translation gives CASSEWREGYTF. The gene calls are TRBV25-1 and TRBJ1-2; D ambiguous. CDR3 length: 12 residues. Trimming stripped 1 base from V and 8 bases from J, with 8 bases between. Germline lookup yields CDR1 MGHDK and CDR2 SYGVNS.

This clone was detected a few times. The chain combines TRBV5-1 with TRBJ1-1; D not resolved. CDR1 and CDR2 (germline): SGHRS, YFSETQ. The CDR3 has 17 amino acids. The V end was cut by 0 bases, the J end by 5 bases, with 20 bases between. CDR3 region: CASSLGSWDGGWTEAFF. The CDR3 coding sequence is TGCGCCAGCAGCTTGGGATCCTGGGATGGAGGTTGGACTGAAGCTTTCTTT.

CDR3 sequence reads: CASSSTGGGTEAFF. CDR3 coding DNA: TGTGCCAGCAGCTCGACAGGGGGGGGCACTGAAGCTTTCTTT. V and J are TRBV11-2 and TRBJ1-1; 9 nucleotides line up with TRBD1. Germline V gene lookup returns CDR1 SGHAT and CDR2 FQNNGV. The V segment lost 4 bases and the J segment 4 bases; nucleotides outside the gene matches: 4. The CDR3 totals 14 residues.

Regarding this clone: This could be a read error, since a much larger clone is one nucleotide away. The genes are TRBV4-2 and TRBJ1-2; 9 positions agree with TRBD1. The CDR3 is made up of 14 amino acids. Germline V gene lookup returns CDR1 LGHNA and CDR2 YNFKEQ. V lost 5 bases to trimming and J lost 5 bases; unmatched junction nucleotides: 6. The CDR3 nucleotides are TGTGCCAGCAGCTCACCCGGGACAGGGTATGGCTACACCTTC. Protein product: CASSSPGTGYGYTF.

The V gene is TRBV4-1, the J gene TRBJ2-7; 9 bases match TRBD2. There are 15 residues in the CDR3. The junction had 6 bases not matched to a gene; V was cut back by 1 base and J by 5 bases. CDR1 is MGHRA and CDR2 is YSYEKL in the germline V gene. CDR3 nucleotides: TGCGCCAGCAGCCAAGTTCGAGCGGGGGGTCACGAGCAGTACTTC. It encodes CASSQVRAGGHEQYF.

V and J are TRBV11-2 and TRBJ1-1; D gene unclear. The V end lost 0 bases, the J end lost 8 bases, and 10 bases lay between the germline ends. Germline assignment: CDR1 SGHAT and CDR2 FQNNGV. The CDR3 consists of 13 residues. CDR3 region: CASSLDAQTEAFF. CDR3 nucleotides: TGTGCCAGCAGCTTAGATGCACAGACCGAAGCTTTCTTT.

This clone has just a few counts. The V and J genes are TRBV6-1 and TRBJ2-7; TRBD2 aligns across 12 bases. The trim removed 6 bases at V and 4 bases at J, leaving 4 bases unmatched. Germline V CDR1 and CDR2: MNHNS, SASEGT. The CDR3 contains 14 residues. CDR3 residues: CASRRLAGDYEQYF. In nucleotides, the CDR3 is TGTGCCAGCAGGAGACTAGCGGGAGATTACGAGCAGTACTTC.

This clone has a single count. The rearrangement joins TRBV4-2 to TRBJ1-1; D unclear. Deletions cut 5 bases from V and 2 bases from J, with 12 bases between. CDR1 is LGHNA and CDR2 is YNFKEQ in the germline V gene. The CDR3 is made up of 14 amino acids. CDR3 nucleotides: TGTGCCAGCAGCTTGGCAACAACAAACACTGAAGCTTTCTTT. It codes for CASSLATTNTEAFF.

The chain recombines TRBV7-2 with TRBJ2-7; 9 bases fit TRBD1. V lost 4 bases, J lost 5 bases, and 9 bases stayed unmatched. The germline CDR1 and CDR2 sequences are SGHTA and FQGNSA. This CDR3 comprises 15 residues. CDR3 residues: CASSSGQGRIDEQYF. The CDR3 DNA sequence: TGTGCCAGCAGCTCGGGACAGGGCAGGATCGACGAGCAGTACTTC.